This T cell receptor beta chain was recovered during a study of vaccination effects on CD4 cells after COVID-19 (dated by TCRdb to between 2021 and 2024). Some background on the complete study: In the ViraFEST assay, PBMC were stimulated with viral peptide pools, and TCR sequencing was then used to find antigen-specific CD4+ T cell clonotypes based on their expansion. Across the study, the median time from the second dose to post-vaccine sampling was 72 days (range 14 to 241). Each well held fewer than 2.5 million PBMC cultured in IMDM containing roughly 4.9% human AB serum, 9 to 10 IU/ml IL-2 and gentamicin, along with about 10 ug/ml peptides. SARS-CoV-2 spike-specific CD4+ TCR repertoires from before and after mRNA vaccination were compared in COVID-19 convalescent patients and in infection-naive vaccine recipients. The full study included roughly 11 COVID-19 convalescent patients and a few SARS-CoV-2-naive healthy vaccine recipients. The Oncomine TCR Beta short-read assay on an Illumina iSeq 100 was used to sequence cultures from other donors in the study. Summary of the overall study and its limitations: The study was limited by a small number of convalescent patients, and early post-infection timepoints were lacking. Among healthy vaccine recipients, nearly all vaccine-induced clones were SARS-CoV-2 mono-reactive, and just 1 of 255 was cross-reactive with common cold coronaviruses. Both infection-induced and vaccine-induced clones contracted markedly at late post-vaccination timepoints, which is consistent with waning T cell responses.

To prepare the library, the immunoSEQ multiplex PCR assay was applied. DNA from the cultured, isolated CD4+ T cells was subjected to TCR beta CDR3 sequencing. The authors' analysis ran thus. The analysis removed non-productive TCR sequences, trimmed reads to the CDR3 region, and retained only CDR3s that were 7 or more amino acids long. Antigen-specific clonotypes were identified with the MANAFEST web app by comparing expansion in peptide wells against reference cultures. For clones to be considered positive, expansion at FDR<0.05 versus reference and all other wells, an odds ratio above 5, and a frequency above 0.1% in two replicate wells were required. A clonotype was called cross-reactive if it was significantly expanded both in SARS-CoV-2 spike wells and in at least one common cold coronavirus spike condition. Levenshtein distance calculated with the stringdist R package was used to assess CDR3 similarity, and unrooted trees were constructed with ape in R 3.6.1. TCRdb stores this immuneACCESS table with in-frame sequences only. Part of the clones is absent; in the studies checked, under half of the shortfall reflects unresolved V genes, and no reason is known for the rest. Clone size and V and J calls were adopted from that table, with D and trimming inferred from the DNA. The sample yields under 55,000 clones; roughly three quarters were counted once. In total, the top ten clones hold about 6.7% of the sample.

As to this clone: Its target antigen remains unknown. The sample holds no much larger clone one base away, and base qualities are not on file.

For CDR1 and CDR2, the germline V gene (reference sequence) lists LNHDA and SQIVND. The CDR3 contains 14 residues, cysteine and phenylalanine counted. The only DNA kept is the CDR3, 42 bases in frame from the first base. Ends trimmed: V by 5 bases, J by 10 bases; bases unmatched to a gene: 4. After about 10 days of culture, CD4+ T cells were isolated with the EasySep CD4+ T cell isolation kit. Each participant received two doses of an mRNA SARS-CoV-2 vaccine, either BNT162b2 or mRNA-1273. Healthy vaccine recipients had no prior SARS-CoV-2 infection, confirmed by negative nucleocapsid antibodies before and after vaccination. On days 3 and 7, half of the culture medium was replaced with fresh IL-2-containing medium. Unless noted otherwise, every peptide stimulation condition was grown in triplicate wells. Using Ficoll-Paque Plus gradient centrifugation, PBMC were separated from whole blood and then either used fresh or cryopreserved at -140C. Genomic DNA was extracted from cultured CD4+ T cells with the QIAamp micro DNA kit.

The sample was CD4+ T cells from PBMCs cultured without peptide, taken after COVID-19 vaccination. The chain was built from TRBV19 and TRBJ1-6; TRBD1 lines up with 11 middle nucleotides. This sequence was found in a human donor who received a COVID-19 vaccine. CDR3 sequence: CASSPWDRGSPLHF. Here is the DNA: TGTGCCAGTAGTCCCTGGGACAGGGGGTCACCCCTCCACTTT.